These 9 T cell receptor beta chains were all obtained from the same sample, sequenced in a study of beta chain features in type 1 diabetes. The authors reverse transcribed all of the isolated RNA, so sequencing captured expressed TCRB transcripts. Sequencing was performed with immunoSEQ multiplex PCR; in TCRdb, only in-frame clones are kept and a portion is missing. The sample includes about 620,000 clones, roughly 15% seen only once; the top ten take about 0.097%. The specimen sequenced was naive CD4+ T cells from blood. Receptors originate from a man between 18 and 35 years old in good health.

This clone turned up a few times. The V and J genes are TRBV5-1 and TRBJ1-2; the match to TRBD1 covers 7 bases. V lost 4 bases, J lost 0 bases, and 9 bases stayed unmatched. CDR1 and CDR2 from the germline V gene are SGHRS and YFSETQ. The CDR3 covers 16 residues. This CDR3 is CASSRAQGPSNYGYTF. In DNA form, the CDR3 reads TGCGCCAGCAGCCGTGCACAGGGGCCATCTAACTATGGCTACACCTTC.

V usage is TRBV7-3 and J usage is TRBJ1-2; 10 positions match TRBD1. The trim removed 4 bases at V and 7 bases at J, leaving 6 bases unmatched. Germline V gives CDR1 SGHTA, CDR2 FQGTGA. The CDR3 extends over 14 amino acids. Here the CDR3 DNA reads TGTGCCAGCAGCTCCGGGACAGGGGAAGCTGGCTACACCTTC. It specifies CASSSGTGEAGYTF.

The CDR3 region is CASTLHPAGKNEKLFF. CDR3 nucleotides: TGTGCCAGCACCCTCCACCCTGCCGGGAAAAATGAAAAACTGTTTTTT. V usage is TRBV7-2 and J usage is TRBJ1-4; the D is unclear. This CDR3 spans 16 amino acids. Germline CDR1 and CDR2: SGHTA and FQGNSA. Trimming pared 7 bases from V and 5 bases from J, leaving 20 bases between. The full variable domain, its missing parts supplied by reference TRBV7-2 and TRBJ1-4, is GAGVSQSPSNKVTEKGKDVELRCDPISGHTALYWYRQSLGQGLEFLIYFQGNSAPDKSGLPSDRFSAERTGGSVSTLTIQRTQQEDSAVYLCASTLHPAGKNEKLFFGSGTQLSVL.

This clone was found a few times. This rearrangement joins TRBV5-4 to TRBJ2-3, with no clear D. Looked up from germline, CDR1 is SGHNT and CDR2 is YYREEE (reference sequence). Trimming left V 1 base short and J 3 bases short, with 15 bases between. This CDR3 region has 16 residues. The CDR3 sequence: CASSLLGPQNTDTQYF. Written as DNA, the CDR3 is TGTGCCAGCAGCTTGTTAGGGCCACAAAATACAGATACGCAGTATTTT.

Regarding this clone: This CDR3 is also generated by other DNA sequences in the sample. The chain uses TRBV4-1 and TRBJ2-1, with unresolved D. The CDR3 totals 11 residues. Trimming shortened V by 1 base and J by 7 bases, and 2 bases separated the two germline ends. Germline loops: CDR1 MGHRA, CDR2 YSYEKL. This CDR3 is CASSQANEQFF. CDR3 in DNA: TGCGCCAGCAGCCAAGCGAATGAGCAGTTCTTC.

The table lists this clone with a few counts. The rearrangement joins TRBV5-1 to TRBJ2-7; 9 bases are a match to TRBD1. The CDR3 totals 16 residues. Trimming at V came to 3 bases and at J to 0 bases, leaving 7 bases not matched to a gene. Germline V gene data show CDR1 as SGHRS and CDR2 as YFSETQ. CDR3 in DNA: TGCGCCAGCAGCTCACAGGGGGCGCGAAGCTCCTACGAGCAGTACTTC. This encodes CASSSQGARSSYEQYF.

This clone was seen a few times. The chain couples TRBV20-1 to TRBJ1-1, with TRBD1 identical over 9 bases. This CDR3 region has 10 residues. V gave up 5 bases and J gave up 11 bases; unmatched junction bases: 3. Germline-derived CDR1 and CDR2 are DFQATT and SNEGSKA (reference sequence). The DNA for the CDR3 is TGCAGTGCTTCCGGGACAGGGGCTTTCTTT. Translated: CSASGTGAFF.

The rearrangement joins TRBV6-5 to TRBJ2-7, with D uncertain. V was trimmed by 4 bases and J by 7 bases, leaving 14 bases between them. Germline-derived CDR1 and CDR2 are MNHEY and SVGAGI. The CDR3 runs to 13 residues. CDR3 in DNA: TGTGCCAGCAGTTGGGTACGGACCGGGGAGCAGTACTTC. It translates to CASSWVRTGEQYF.

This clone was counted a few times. CDR3 protein: CASSPRKGGYNEQFF. CDR3 nucleotides: TGTGCCAGCTCACCACGGAAAGGAGGCTACAATGAGCAGTTCTTC. The chain has TRBV18 and TRBJ2-1; D is perhaps TRBD2 (5 bases). With 1 base removed from V and 3 bases from J, the gap between germline ends came to 10 bases. This CDR3 is built from 15 residues. Per the germline V gene, CDR1 is KGHSH and CDR2 is LQKENI. The whole variable domain, filled in from reference TRBV18 and TRBJ2-1, reads NAGVMQNPRHLVRRRGQEARLRCSPMKGHSHVYWYRQLPEEGLKFMVYLQKENIIDESGMPKERFSAEFPKEGPSILRIQQVVRGDSAAYFCASSPRKGGYNEQFFGPGTRLTVL.